This T cell receptor (beta chain) emerged from a study (dated by TCRdb to the mid-2010s). About the investigation overall: The study set out to test whether tumor-infiltrating Tregs in breast cancer get recruited from blood Tregs or are instead converted in situ from other CD4+ T cell subsets.

Concerning this clonotype itself: Which antigen it targets is not known. The record has no base qualities; no much larger clone is one base away.

Cut back by 1 base and 4 bases, the V and J ends lie 12 bases apart. Per the germline V gene (reference sequence), SGHKS is the CDR1 and YYEKEE is the CDR2. The CDR3 holds 15 amino acids from the cysteine to the phenylalanine. The retained sequence is limited to the CDR3, 45 bases, with the frame set at the first base. On the study overall, not on this receptor specifically: The larger-cohort validation was restricted to a single TCR beta V-J rearrangement rather than whole repertoires. The greatest overlap of tumor-infiltrating Treg TCR alpha and beta sequences was with tumor naive CD4+ T cells, followed next by blood naive CD4+ T cells. In terms of TCR gene usage, tumor memory CD4+ T cells clustered together with blood and lymph node memory CD4+ cells, as well as with lymph node naive CD4+ cells.

Amplification of full-length TCR variable regions was done by 5' RACE PCR using constant-region reverse primers, and this step was followed by semi-nested PCR with Nested Universal Primer A. The ReliaPrep RNA Cell Miniprep System was used to extract total RNA, which was then reverse transcribed into 5'RACE-ready cDNA with the SMARTer RACE 5'/3' Kit. Multiplex adaptors were used to barcode the full-length TCR alpha and beta libraries, which were then sequenced on an Illumina MiSeq. As for the authors' bioinformatics: For each of nine subset-tissue groups, sequencing data from the five patients were pooled, and the groups were then compared using unsupervised clustering of TCR gene usage. The Morisita-Horn index, with shared sequences weighted by their contribution to each repertoire, was used to calculate repertoire similarity. TCRdb cleaned the public reads at Q25 with fastp, built clones with MiXCR and kept in-frame beta chains. Every CDR3 protein is listed once, alongside the most common genes and DNA of its rows. The V and J calls come from TCRdb's annotation, not from the publication. The sample has about 41,000 distinct CDR3 sequences on record, less than 30% of them singletons. Around 3.5% of the sample rests with the top ten.

CD4+CD45RO+CD25- cells were isolated as memory CD4+ T cells. Tregs, naive and memory CD4+ T cells from tumor, blood and ipsilateral draining lymph nodes of about 5 breast cancer patients underwent full-length TCR alpha and beta sequencing. Tumor tissue, along with lymph nodes from ipsilateral axillary dissection, was perfused with PBS, minced, and then digested using collagenase I and hyaluronidase. Mononuclear cells from lymph nodes or 40 to 60 ml of peripheral blood were isolated by Ficoll density gradient centrifugation. FACS confirmed that the sorted cell populations were more than 90% pure. This sequence originates from a female donor with breast cancer. The chain was built from TRBV5-5 and TRBJ2-1; confidence is insufficient to name the D gene. The sample taken for sequencing was memory CD4+ T cells sorted from a lymph node. This specimen's cell subset or site label, interpreted: memory CD4+ T cells, CD4+CD45RO+CD25-. The nucleotide sequence is given as TGTGCCAGCAGCTTGAGGGCCCCCCTATACAATGAGCAGTTCTTC. Translated, it reads CASSLRAPLYNEQFF.